This T cell receptor beta chain appears in the sequencing data of a study of beta chain features in type 1 diabetes. Notes on the study in general: Type 1 diabetes patients had fewer VDJ junction insertions and more deletions.

Only one heparinised blood draw was taken per donor, and its volume averaged around 100 mL. Sorted populations all exceeded 95% purity. Isolated RNA was reverse transcribed in full, so expressed TCRB transcripts were sequenced. Assay: immunoSEQ multiplex PCR; the TCRdb copy retains only in-frame clones and omits some. The sample has some 44,000 clones, roughly 56% seen once. The CDR3 covers 14 residues. Deletions cut 4 bases from V and 6 bases from J, with 13 bases between. CDR1 is SGHTA, CDR2 FQGNSA, per germline. As concerns this clone: Its antigen is not identified.

Sequenced material: Tregs from blood. The sequence was collected from a woman aged 18-30 years in good health. The chain recombines TRBV7-2 with TRBJ1-5; TRBD1 is a possible D gene (5 bases). The CDR3 loop is CASSSGGGFQPQHF. DNA for the CDR3: TGTGCCAGCAGCTCTGGGGGGGGGTTTCAGCCCCAGCATTTT.